This T cell receptor (beta chain) was captured by sequencing in a study of identical twins. As regards this clonotype: Its target is not known.

Overall study results and limits: Conclusions were based on cross-sectional statistical analysis, without following the same donors. Cord blood beta clonotypes that were abundant carried fewer insertions, and memory repertoires showed no such trend.

Trimming took off 6 bases at V and 3 bases at J, with 12 bases between the two ends. This CDR3 has 14 amino acids. CDR1 MDHEN and CDR2 SYDVKM come from the germline V gene. TCRdb reprocessed the 5' RACE reads via MiXCR and lists one record per CDR3 protein. The repertoire includes just over 450,000 distinct CDR3 sequences, 12% to 15% of them detected once, and about 0.54% sits in the top ten. These data were also filed under a second study, of yellow fever vaccine responses in identical twins.

Sequences were obtained from CD4+ T cells sorted from blood. This TCR derives from a woman aged 18-29 years in good health. This chain connects TRBV28 to TRBJ1-5, with D perhaps matching TRBD1 (5 bases). The CDR3 DNA reads as TGTGCCAGCAGCCGAGGGACCGTCAATCAGCCCCAGCATTTT. This sequence encodes CASSRGTVNQPQHF.